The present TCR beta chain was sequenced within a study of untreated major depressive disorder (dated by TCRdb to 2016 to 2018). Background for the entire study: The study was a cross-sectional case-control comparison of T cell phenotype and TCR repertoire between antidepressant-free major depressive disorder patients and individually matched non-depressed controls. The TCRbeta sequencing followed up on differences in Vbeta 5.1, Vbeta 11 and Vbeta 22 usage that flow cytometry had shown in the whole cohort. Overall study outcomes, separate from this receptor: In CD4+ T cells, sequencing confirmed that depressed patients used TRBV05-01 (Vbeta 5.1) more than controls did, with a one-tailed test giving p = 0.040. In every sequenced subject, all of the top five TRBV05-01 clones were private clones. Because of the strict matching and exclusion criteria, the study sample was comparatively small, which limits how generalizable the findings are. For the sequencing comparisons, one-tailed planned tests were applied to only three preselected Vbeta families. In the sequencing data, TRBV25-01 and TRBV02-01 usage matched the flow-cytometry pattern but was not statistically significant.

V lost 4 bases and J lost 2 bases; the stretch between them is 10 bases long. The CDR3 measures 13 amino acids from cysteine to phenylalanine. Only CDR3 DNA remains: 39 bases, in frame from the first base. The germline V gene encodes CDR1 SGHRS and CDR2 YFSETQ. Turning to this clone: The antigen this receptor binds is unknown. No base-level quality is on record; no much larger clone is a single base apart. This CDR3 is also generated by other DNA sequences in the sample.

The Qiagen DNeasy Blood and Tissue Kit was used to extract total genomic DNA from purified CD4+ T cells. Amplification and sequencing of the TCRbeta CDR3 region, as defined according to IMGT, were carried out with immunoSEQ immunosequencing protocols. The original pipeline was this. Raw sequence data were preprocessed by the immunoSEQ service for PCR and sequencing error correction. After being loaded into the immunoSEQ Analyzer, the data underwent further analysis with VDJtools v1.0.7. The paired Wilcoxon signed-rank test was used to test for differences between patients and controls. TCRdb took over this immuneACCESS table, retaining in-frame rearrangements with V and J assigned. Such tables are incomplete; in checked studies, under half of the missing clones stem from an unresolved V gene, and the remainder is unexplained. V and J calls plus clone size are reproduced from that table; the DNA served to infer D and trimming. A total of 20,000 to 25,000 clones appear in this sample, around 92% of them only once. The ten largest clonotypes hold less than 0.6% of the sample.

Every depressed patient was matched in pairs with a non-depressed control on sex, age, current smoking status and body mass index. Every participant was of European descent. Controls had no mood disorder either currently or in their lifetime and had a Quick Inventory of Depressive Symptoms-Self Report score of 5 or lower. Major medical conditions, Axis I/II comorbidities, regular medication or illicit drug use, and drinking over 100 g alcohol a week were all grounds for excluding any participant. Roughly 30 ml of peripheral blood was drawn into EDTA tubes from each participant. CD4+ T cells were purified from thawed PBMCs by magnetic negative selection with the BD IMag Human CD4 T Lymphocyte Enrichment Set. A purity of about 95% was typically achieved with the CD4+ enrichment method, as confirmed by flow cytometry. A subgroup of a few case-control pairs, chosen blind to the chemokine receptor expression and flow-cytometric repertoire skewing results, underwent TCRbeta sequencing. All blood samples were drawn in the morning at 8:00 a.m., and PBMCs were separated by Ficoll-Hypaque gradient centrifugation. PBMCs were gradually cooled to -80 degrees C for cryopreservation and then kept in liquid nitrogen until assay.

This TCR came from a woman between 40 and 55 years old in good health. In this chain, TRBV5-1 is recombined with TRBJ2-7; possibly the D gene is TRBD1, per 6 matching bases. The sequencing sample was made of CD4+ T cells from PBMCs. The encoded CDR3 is CASSPRTAYEQYF. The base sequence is TGCGCCAGCAGCCCGAGGACAGCCTACGAGCAGTACTTC.